Listed here are 30 T cell receptor beta chains from one sample, sequenced in a study of CD8 T cells in ankylosing spondylitis. Points from the study as a whole: Fewer than ten highly homologous variants made up a TCR beta motif that seemed to typify ankylosing spondylitis blood.

MiXCR, run by TCRdb on the 5' RACE reads, gives a single entry per CDR3 protein. In the table there are over 400,000 distinct CDR3 sequences, 25% to 30% of which are singletons. No antigen is known for these receptors. Sequences were obtained from blood, either unsorted or a sorted T cell fraction (not recorded which). These receptors were taken from a male donor with ankylosing spondylitis.

The chain couples TRBV18 to TRBJ1-2; unclear D gene. This CDR3 has 14 residues. Germline values: CDR1 KGHSH, CDR2 LQKENI. The V gene lost 0 bases and the J gene lost 6 bases, with 11 bases spanning the gap. The CDR3 DNA reads as TGTGCCAGCTCACCACCGGAGGGATCGGATGGCTACACCTTC. Translation gives CASSPPEGSDGYTF. Filled out from reference TRBV18 and TRBJ1-2, the complete variable domain reads NAGVMQNPRHLVRRRGQEARLRCSPMKGHSHVYWYRQLPEEGLKFMVYLQKENIIDESGMPKERFSAEFPKEGPSILRIQQVVRGDSAAYFCASSPPEGSDGYTFGSGTRLTVV.

This clonotype has a handful of counts. V is TRBV7-7 and J is TRBJ2-2, with D possibly TRBD2 on 6 matching bases. CDR1 is SSHAT and CDR2 is FNYEAQ in the germline V gene (reference sequence). Trimming shortened V by 4 bases and J by 0 bases, and 15 bases separated the two germline ends. CDR3 size: 17 residues. CDR3 protein: CASSSSLAAANTGELFF. The CDR3 DNA reads TGTGCCAGCAGCTCCTCCTTAGCGGCCGCGAACACCGGGGAGCTGTTTTTT.

The table lists this clonotype with a few counts. V and J are TRBV20-1 and TRBJ2-3; the D gene is possibly TRBD2 (5 bases). This CDR3 spans 15 amino acids. Germline CDR1 reads DFQATT; CDR2 reads SNEGSKA (reference sequence). The ends were cut back, 3 bases at V and 2 bases at J, with 15 bases in the middle. CDR3 nucleotides: TGCAGTGCTAGGTCGATTAGCGTCTACACAGATACGCAGTATTTT. Amino acid sequence: CSARSISVYTDTQYF.

The chain couples TRBV5-1 to TRBJ1-1; D is possibly TRBD1 (5 bases). The V end was cut by 4 bases, the J end by 4 bases, with 17 bases between. Germline V CDR1 and CDR2: SGHRS, YFSETQ. CDR3 length: 15 amino acids. The CDR3 is CASSPPEDRGTEAFF. The CDR3 DNA reads as TGCGCCAGCAGCCCACCGGAGGATAGGGGCACTGAAGCTTTCTTT.

CDR3: CASTSGVGTQYF. The CDR3 DNA reads TGTGCCAGCACCTCGGGAGTTGGGACCCAGTACTTC. This chain links TRBV12-3 or TRBV12-4 with TRBJ2-5, with TRBD2 as a possible D gene (6 bases). CDR3 length: 12 residues. V shed 7 bases and J shed 7 bases, with 13 bases lying between them.

This chain joins TRBV24-1 and TRBJ1-2; D ambiguous. Trimming pared 3 bases from V and 8 bases from J, leaving 15 bases between. The germline gives CDR1 KGHDR, CDR2 SFDVKD. The CDR3 spans 14 residues. CDR3 in amino acids: CATSDQSAVRGYTF. CDR3 nucleotide sequence: TGTGCCACCAGTGATCAGTCGGCGGTGCGGGGCTACACCTTC.

This clonotype was counted a few times. The chain recombines TRBV7-9 with TRBJ2-5; D is possibly TRBD1 or TRBD2 (5 bases each). CDR1 and CDR2 (germline): SEHNR, FQNEAQ (reference sequence). The CDR3 loop spans 13 amino acids. Trimming pared 5 bases from V and 2 bases from J, leaving 9 bases between. The CDR3 bases are TGTGCCAGCAGCCGGGACCTACAAGAGACCCAGTACTTC. Its translation: CASSRDLQETQYF.

The chain has TRBV20-1 and TRBJ2-3, with a possible D match to TRBD2 (6 bases). Trimming removed 3 bases at V and 6 bases at J, with 13 bases between. This CDR3 contains 13 residues. CDR1 DFQATT and CDR2 SNEGSKA come from the germline V gene (reference sequence). The DNA for the CDR3 is TGCAGTGCTAGCGGGACTGGCCTCGATACGCAGTATTTT. Translating it yields CSASGTGLDTQYF.

The J gene is TRBJ2-5, the V gene TRBV5-1; 9 positions match TRBD2. With 0 bases clipped from V and 1 base from J, the junction kept 1 base outside the gene matches. This CDR3 contains 15 residues. CDR1 is SGHRS and CDR2 is YFSETQ in the germline V gene. CDR3 DNA sequence: TGCGCCAGCAGCTTGGGTAGCGGGGGCCAAGAGACCCAGTACTTC. Translating it yields CASSLGSGGQETQYF.

The V and J genes are TRBV11-2 and TRBJ2-7; TRBD2 matches at 8 bases. The CDR3 sequence is 13 residues long. With 5 bases clipped from V and 5 bases from J, the junction kept 5 bases outside the gene matches. The germline CDR1 and CDR2 sequences are SGHAT and FQNNGV. CDR3 in DNA: TGTGCCAGCAGCACCGGACTAGCCCACGAGCAGTACTTC. Amino acids: CASSTGLAHEQYF.

This clonotype appeared a few times. This sequence joins TRBV4-2 and TRBJ2-3; the D call may be TRBD1 or TRBD2 (6 bases each). CDR1 and CDR2 (germline): LGHNA, YNFKEQ. There are 17 residues in the CDR3. Trimming took off 0 bases at V and 5 bases at J, with 18 bases between the two ends. Here the CDR3 reads CASSQELSGARGDTQYF. Here the CDR3 DNA reads TGTGCCAGCAGCCAAGAGCTGTCAGGGGCGCGGGGAGATACGCAGTATTTT.

This clonotype was seen a few times. This chain joins TRBV12-3 or TRBV12-4 and TRBJ2-1; unclear D gene. The CDR3 sequence is 13 residues long. The V end lost 6 bases, the J end lost 5 bases, and 11 bases lay between the germline ends. The CDR3 sequence is CASSPQLDNEQFF. CDR3 coding DNA: TGTGCCAGCAGCCCGCAACTGGACAATGAGCAGTTCTTC.

The chain carries TRBV20-1 and TRBJ2-1; 14 nucleotides align to TRBD2. The CDR3 length is 17 residues. Losses at the gene ends were 8 bases for V and 0 bases for J; bases not matched to a gene: 9. Germline CDR1 and CDR2: DFQATT and SNEGSKA (reference sequence). In DNA, the CDR3 is TGCAGTTACAGGGGGACTAGCGGGAGTGTCTCCTACAATGAGCAGTTCTTC. It translates to CSYRGTSGSVSYNEQFF.

This clonotype was seen more than once but under ten times. V and J are TRBV12-3 or TRBV12-4 and TRBJ2-4; 13 bases line up with TRBD2. CDR3 size: 16 residues. Losses at the gene ends were 6 bases for V and 6 bases for J; bases not matched to a gene: 8. The CDR3 DNA reads TGTGCCAGCAGCCAGGGACTAGCGGGATCCCCAAACATTCAGTACTTC. It yields the protein CASSQGLAGSPNIQYF.

V gene TRBV20-1 combines with J gene TRBJ1-2, with 9 bases fitting TRBD1. In germline, CDR1 is DFQATT, CDR2 SNEGSKA (reference sequence). The CDR3 has 15 amino acids. V was clipped by 6 bases and J by 6 bases; unmatched bases: 14. In DNA form, the CDR3 reads TGCAGTGCCAACCAACCGGGACAGGGCATCGATGGCTACACCTTC. Protein: CSANQPGQGIDGYTF.

This chain connects TRBV7-2 to TRBJ2-1; unclear D gene. This CDR3 has 13 residues. The germline V gene encodes CDR1 SGHTA and CDR2 FQGNSA. V was clipped by 1 base and J by 6 bases, with 7 bases between them. CDR3: CASSLGPTNEQFF. CDR3 coding DNA: TGTGCCAGCAGCTTAGGACCAACCAATGAGCAGTTCTTC. Using reference TRBV7-2 and TRBJ2-1 for the parts outside the CDR3, the full variable domain is GAGVSQSPSNKVTEKGKDVELRCDPISGHTALYWYRQSLGQGLEFLIYFQGNSAPDKSGLPSDRFSAERTGGSVSTLTIQRTQQEDSAVYLCASSLGPTNEQFFGPGTRLTVL.

This chain uses TRBV6-2 or TRBV6-3 with TRBJ1-1; 11 bases line up with TRBD1. CDR1 is MNHEY and CDR2 is SVGEGT in the germline V gene. Trimming took 4 bases from V and 4 from J; bases not matched to a gene: 2. This CDR3 region has 14 residues. CDR3 nucleotide sequence: TGTGCCAGCAGTTGGACAGGGGGCCTCACTGAAGCTTTCTTT. As protein: CASSWTGGLTEAFF.

V gene TRBV7-6 combines with J gene TRBJ2-5, with 9 bases aligning to TRBD2. The J segment lost 5 bases and the V segment lost 1 base, leaving 2 bases of the junction unmatched. Germline CDR1 and CDR2: SGHVS and FNYEAQ. This CDR3 region has 14 residues. In DNA form, the CDR3 reads TGTGCCAGCAGCTTAGGACTAGCGGTGGAGACCCAGTACTTC. Protein: CASSLGLAVETQYF.

The rearrangement links TRBV7-8 to TRBJ2-7; 9 bases map to TRBD1. V lost 1 base to trimming and J lost 5 bases; unmatched junction nucleotides: 9. The CDR3 sequence is 16 residues long. Germline V CDR1 and CDR2: SGHVS, FQNEAQ. CDR3 amino acids: CASSLVGQGLIHEQYF. As DNA, the CDR3 is TGTGCCAGCAGCTTAGTGGGACAGGGTCTTATCCACGAGCAGTACTTC.

This clonotype was picked up a small number of times. The chain links TRBV6-1 to TRBJ2-7, with 10 bases that match TRBD1. J lost 5 bases, V lost 6 bases, and 13 bases had no gene match. The germline V gene has CDR1 MNHNS and CDR2 SASEGT. This CDR3 contains 16 residues. CDR3 sequence reads: CASSQSWTGGNHEQYF. CDR3 nucleotides: TGTGCCAGCAGCCAAAGCTGGACAGGGGGAAACCACGAGCAGTACTTC.

The rearrangement links TRBV5-1 to TRBJ2-7; 7 nucleotides line up with TRBD2. With 3 bases clipped from V and 1 base from J, the junction kept 4 bases outside the gene matches. The CDR3 has 14 amino acids. In germline, CDR1 is SGHRS, CDR2 YFSETQ. The CDR3 DNA is TGCGCCAGCAGCTCTACTAGCGAATCCTACGAGCAGTACTTC. Translated, it gives CASSSTSESYEQYF.

In its sample, this clonotype was seen once. This sequence joins TRBV3-1 and TRBJ1-2; D remains unclear. This CDR3 is 15 amino acids long. CDR1 LGHDT and CDR2 YNNKEL come from the germline V gene (reference sequence). V lost 1 base and J 4 bases, leaving 13 bases between the germline ends. The CDR3 is CASSQVEGWGYGYTF. CDR3 bases: TGTGCCAGCAGCCAAGTTGAAGGGTGGGGCTATGGCTACACCTTC.

CDR3 protein: CASSPPLVGETQYF. CDR3 nucleotides: TGTGCCAGCTCACCCCCCCTTGTCGGAGAGACCCAGTACTTC. The chain has TRBV18 and TRBJ2-5, with D unclear. Germline V lookup: CDR1 KGHSH, CDR2 LQKENI. Trimming took 3 bases from V and 4 from J, leaving 12 bases between them. The CDR3 totals 14 residues.

The sample holds a few counts of this clonotype. This chain joins TRBV20-1 and TRBJ1-5; a weak D match, TRBD1 (5 bases). V lost 3 bases and J 3 bases, leaving 9 bases between the germline ends. The germline V gene encodes CDR1 DFQATT and CDR2 SNEGSKA (reference sequence). The CDR3 is 13 amino acids. CDR3 residues: CSARGRDNQPQHF. The CDR3 DNA reads TGCAGTGCTAGGGGCAGGGACAATCAGCCCCAGCATTTT.

The chain uses TRBV3-1 and TRBJ2-5; 9 nucleotides line up with TRBD2. The germline CDR1 and CDR2 sequences are LGHDT and YNNKEL (reference sequence). The CDR3 runs to 16 residues. V lost 1 base and J lost 3; bases outside the gene matches: 6. The chain's CDR3 is CASSQVSPSGKETQYF. The DNA for the CDR3 is TGTGCCAGCAGCCAAGTTTCTCCTAGCGGGAAAGAGACCCAGTACTTC.

J is TRBJ1-1 and V is TRBV7-9; D not resolved. V lost 1 base and J lost 0, with 6 bases in between. The length of the CDR3 is 14 residues. Germline V gene lookup returns CDR1 SEHNR and CDR2 FQNEAQ (reference sequence). CDR3 DNA: TGTGCCAGCAGCTTAGAGCTCTTGAACACTGAAGCTTTCTTT. Amino acids: CASSLELLNTEAFF. Variable domain in full (rest from reference TRBV7-9 and TRBJ1-1): DTGVSQNPRHKITKRGQNVTFRCDPISEHNRLYWYRQTLGQGPEFLTYFQNEAQLEKSRLLSDRFSAERPKGSFSTLEIQRTEQGDSAMYLCASSLELLNTEAFFGQGTRLTVV.

This clonotype occurred a few times. The rearrangement joins TRBV2 to TRBJ2-5; 9 nucleotides align to TRBD1. This CDR3 is built from 12 residues. CDR1 is SNHLY, CDR2 FYNNEI, per germline. V lost 6 bases and J lost 5; bases outside the gene matches: 1. The CDR3 here is CASSGTGETQYF. CDR3 DNA: TGTGCCAGCAGCGGGACAGGGGAGACCCAGTACTTC.

The chain has TRBV6-1 and TRBJ2-1; 11 bases align to TRBD2. V shed 6 bases, J shed 7 bases, and the junction held 11 bases outside the gene matches. CDR3 length equals 16 residues. Germline-derived CDR1 and CDR2 are MNHNS and SASEGT. As DNA, the CDR3 is TGTGCCAGCAGCGTAAGGGCTAGCGGGAGGATAAATGAGCAGTTCTTC. The encoded protein is CASSVRASGRINEQFF.

This chain links TRBV4-2 with TRBJ2-1, with 14 bases matching TRBD2. V was clipped by 4 bases and J by 10 bases; unmatched bases: 9. This CDR3 is built from 16 residues. Germline V gene data show CDR1 as LGHNA and CDR2 as YNFKEQ. The CDR3 DNA is TGTGCCAGCAGCCTGTTAGGGACTAGCGGGAGAGGCGAGCAGTTCTTC. This translates into CASSLLGTSGRGEQFF.

This clonotype came up a few times. This rearrangement joins TRBV5-1 to TRBJ2-1; possibly TRBD2 for D (5 bases). Germline V gene sequence: CDR1 SGHRS, CDR2 YFSETQ. V lost 2 bases and J 7 bases, leaving 10 bases between the germline ends. This CDR3 contains 13 residues. CDR3 in DNA: TGCGCCAGCAGCTTTGTCGAGGGAAATGAGCAGTTCTTC. It is translated as CASSFVEGNEQFF.